This T cell receptor (beta chain) was sequenced for a study of blood T cell repertoires in COVID-19. TCRdb's copy holds only in-frame clones and misses some; the assay was immunoSEQ multiplex PCR. The table shows a few hundred thousand clones, with about nine tenths occurring only once. The sample was peripheral blood. The TCR comes from a man aged 50 to 60 with acute or convalescent COVID-19.

CDR3 sequence (DNA): TGTGCCAGCAGCGCTACAGGGGGCGCAGGGCAGCCCCAGCATTTT. Translating it yields CASSATGGAGQPQHF. This rearrangement joins TRBV7-2 to TRBJ1-5; TRBD1 matches 9 bases. The ends lost 5 bases at V and 7 bases at J; junction bases unmatched: 9. CDR1 SGHTA and CDR2 FQGNSA come from the germline V gene. The CDR3 contains 15 residues.